Listed below are T cell receptor beta chains from one sample, sequenced in a study of T cell responses to AZD1222 COVID-19 vaccine. Here immunoSEQ multiplex PCR was the method, and the copy in TCRdb shows in-frame clones only, minus some. The repertoire holds 180,000 or so clones, with over 90% as singletons. This material consisted of peripheral blood, taken on day 0 of AZD1222 vaccination. These receptors all come from an adult in good health. The CDR3 runs from the conserved cysteine through the conserved F or W. A D gene is named only where the DNA matches it firmly.

V,D,J,CDR3,DNA
TRBV27,TRBD1,TRBJ1-1,CASSLKTGRTEAFF,TGTGCCAGCAGTTTAAAGACAGGGCGGACTGAAGCTTTCTTT
TRBV3-1/TRBV3-2,TRBD2,TRBJ2-7,CASSQDRVGLAAYEQYF,TGTGCCAGCAGCCAAGATAGGGTGGGACTAGCAGCCTACGAGCAGTACTTC
TRBV25-1,-,TRBJ1-4,CASSELPAGANEKLFF,TGTGCCAGCAGTGAATTACCGGCAGGGGCTAATGAAAAACTGTTTTTT
TRBV27,TRBD1,TRBJ2-7,CASSRGGTGGFYEQYF,TGTGCCAGCAGCCGGGGAGGGACAGGGGGCTTCTACGAGCAGTACTTC
TRBV6-5,-,TRBJ2-7,CASSPSFTSTYEQYF,TGTGCCAGCAGTCCCAGTTTCACATCCACCTACGAGCAGTACTTC
TRBV30,TRBD1,TRBJ1-4,CAWDRGIEEKLFF,TGTGCCTGGGACAGGGGTATAGAGGAAAAACTGTTTTTT
TRBV11-2,-,TRBJ2-3,CASSLAIRAFTDTQYF,TGTGCCAGCAGCTTAGCGATCAGGGCCTTTACAGATACGCAGTATTTT
TRBV19,TRBD2,TRBJ2-2,CASSSRLAVNTGELFF,TGTGCCAGTAGTTCCCGACTAGCGGTTAACACCGGGGAGCTGTTTTTT
TRBV18,-,TRBJ1-4,CASSSRGGLDEKLFF,TGTGCCAGCTCTTCGCGGGGGGGTCTGGATGAAAAACTGTTTTTT
TRBV11-2,-,TRBJ2-1,CASSPFDEQFF,TGTGCCAGCAGCCCGTTCGATGAGCAGTTCTTC
TRBV2,-,TRBJ1-5,CASDSGLLNQPQHF,TGTGCCAGCGACTCGGGACTTTTAAATCAGCCCCAGCATTTT
TRBV19,TRBD2,TRBJ2-1,CASSPLAVSYNEQFF,TGTGCCAGTAGTCCTCTAGCGGTCTCCTACAATGAGCAGTTCTTC
TRBV5-6,-,TRBJ2-1,CASSPSGLLPHEQFF,TGTGCCAGCAGCCCGTCGGGACTCCTTCCCCATGAGCAGTTCTTC
TRBV27,-,TRBJ1-2,CASSLAAAYGYTF,TGTGCCAGCAGTTTAGCGGCAGCCTATGGCTACACCTTC
TRBV3-1/TRBV3-2,-,TRBJ2-2,CASSQDLRAGELFF,TGTGCCAGCAGCCAAGATCTCAGGGCCGGGGAGCTGTTTTTT
TRBV4-1,-,TRBJ2-1,CASSGDYNEQFF,TGCGCCAGCAGTGGAGATTACAATGAGCAGTTCTTC
TRBV19,TRBD2,TRBJ2-1,CASSISGLAGGRNEQFF,TGTGCCAGTAGTATATCAGGACTAGCGGGGGGAAGGAATGAGCAGTTCTTC
TRBV2,-,TRBJ1-5,CASSEGQNSNQPQHF,TGTGCCAGCAGTGAAGGACAGAATAGCAATCAGCCCCAGCATTTT
TRBV30,-,TRBJ2-1,CAWSFNTSNNEQFF,TGTGCCTGGAGTTTTAATACGAGTAACAATGAGCAGTTCTTC
TRBV20-1,-,TRBJ2-5,CSAGIGWAQYF,TGCAGTGCTGGCATTGGGTGGGCCCAGTACTTC
TRBV2,-,TRBJ2-2,CGSRLLTGELFF,TGTGGATCGAGACTACTCACCGGGGAGCTGTTTTTT